The 20 T cell receptor beta chains reported below all come from one sample, sequenced in a study of cytomegalovirus exposure and HLA in healthy donors. PCR employed 60 Vbeta and 13 Jbeta primers. The data were produced by immunoSEQ multiplex PCR, yet TCRdb's version contains in-frame clones alone and is incomplete. The sample records about 160,000 clones, more than 70% being singletons. The sample consisted of PBMCs. These TCRs come from a male donor in good health and CMV-seropositive.

The rearrangement links TRBV5-1 to TRBJ2-7; the match to TRBD1 covers 9 bases. Germline V CDR1 and CDR2: SGHRS, YFSETQ. With V trimmed by 1 base and J by 4 bases, 6 bases remained unmatched. The CDR3 has 15 residues. The CDR3 is CASSLTGTGLYEQYF. As DNA, the CDR3 is TGCGCCAGCAGCTTGACCGGGACAGGGCTGTACGAGCAGTACTTC. The full variable domain, in which reference TRBV5-1 and TRBJ2-7 provide the parts outside the CDR3, is KAGVTQTPRYLIKTRGQQVTLSCSPISGHRSVSWYQQTPGQGLQFLFEYFSETQRNKGNFPGRFSGRQFSNSRSEMNVSTLELGDSALYLCASSLTGTGLYEQYFGPGTRLTVT.

The chain employs TRBV9 and TRBJ2-7, with 7 bases that match TRBD2. This CDR3 is built from 16 residues. Trimming took 0 bases from V and 3 from J; bases not matched to a gene: 9. Looked up from germline, CDR1 is SGDLS and CDR2 is YYNGEE. CDR3 region: CASSVAPGTNLYEQYF. For the CDR3, the DNA is TGTGCCAGCAGCGTAGCCCCCGGGACTAACCTCTACGAGCAGTACTTC. Using reference TRBV9 and TRBJ2-7 for the parts outside the CDR3, the full variable domain is DSGVTQTPKHLITATGQRVTLRCSPRSGDLSVYWYQQSLDQGLQFLIQYYNGEERAKGNILERFSAQQFPDLHSELNLSSLELGDSALYFCASSVAPGTNLYEQYFGPGTRLTVT.

This sequence joins TRBV19 and TRBJ2-3, with TRBD2 identical over 8 bases. The CDR3 extends over 16 amino acids. The V and J ends lost 0 bases and 4 bases, in that order; junction bases with no gene match: 6. Per the germline V gene, CDR1 is LNHDA and CDR2 is SQIVND (reference sequence). The CDR3 DNA sequence: TGTGCCAGTAGTATAGATGACGGGAGGGCTTCAGATACGCAGTATTTT. Residues: CASSIDDGRASDTQYF.

CDR3 DNA: TGTGCCTGGAGCCGACTCGTCGGGACCGGGGAGCTGTTTTTT. It codes for CAWSRLVGTGELFF. V gene TRBV30 combines with J gene TRBJ2-2; unclear D gene. The CDR3 has 14 amino acids. Germline-derived CDR1 and CDR2 are GTSNPN and SVGIG (reference sequence). V gave up 3 bases and J gave up 5 bases, with 13 bases separating them. The whole variable domain, filled in from reference TRBV30 and TRBJ2-2, reads SQTIHQWPATLVQPVGSPLSLECTVEGTSNPNLYWYRQAAGRGLQLLFYSVGIGQISSEVPQNLSASRPQDRQFILSSKKLLLSDSGFYLCAWSRLVGTGELFFGEGSRLTVL.

This rearrangement joins TRBV7-8 to TRBJ2-3, with TRBD2 matching 7 bases. This CDR3 region has 17 residues. Trimming at V came to 0 bases and at J to 3 bases, leaving 9 bases not matched to a gene. The germline gives CDR1 SGHVS, CDR2 FQNEAQ. DNA for the CDR3: TGTGCCAGCAGCTTAGCTAGGCTAGCGGTCTCTACAGATACGCAGTATTTT. Translated: CASSLARLAVSTDTQYF.

V is TRBV30 and J is TRBJ2-5, with 8 bases lining up with TRBD2. The J call is uncertain, as TRBJ2-7 better fits the DNA end. From germline, CDR1 is GTSNPN and CDR2 SVGIG (reference sequence). The CDR3 spans 12 residues. DNA for the CDR3: TGTGCCCGAAGCGGGGGCCCCTACGAGCAGTACTTC. It codes for CARSGGPYEQYF.

V and J are TRBV6-1 and TRBJ2-6, with D tentatively TRBD1 (5 bases). There are 17 residues in the CDR3. Trimming cost V 3 bases and J 0 bases, with 12 bases left between them. Germline V lookup: CDR1 MNHNS, CDR2 SASEGT. The CDR3 protein is CASSDLDTSSGANVLTF. Here the CDR3 DNA reads TGTGCCAGCAGTGACTTGGACACCAGCTCTGGGGCCAACGTCCTGACTTTC.

This clone has only one observation. The chain uses TRBV7-9 and TRBJ1-2; the D gene is possibly TRBD1 (5 bases). The germline V and J ends were trimmed by 5 bases and 7 bases, with 20 bases remaining between them. The CDR3 is 15 amino acids. Germline CDR1 and CDR2: SEHNR and FQNEAQ (reference sequence). CDR3 DNA: TGTGCCAGCAGCCCCTCTGGGGGGGTTTATGGTGGCTACACCTTC. Translated: CASSPSGGVYGGYTF.

The V gene is TRBV15, the J gene TRBJ1-5; 8 bases agree with TRBD1. V shed 0 bases, J shed 7 bases, and the junction held 20 bases outside the gene matches. The CDR3 runs 20 residues. The germline V gene encodes CDR1 LNHNV and CDR2 YYDKDF (reference sequence). CDR3 coding DNA: TGTGCCACCAGCAGAGAGGCTCTCCACGAATCACAGGGGGTGATGCAGCCCCAGCATTTT. As protein: CATSREALHESQGVMQPQHF.

In its sample, this clone was seen once. The V gene is TRBV28, the J gene TRBJ2-1, with D tentatively TRBD1 (5 bases). Germline CDR1 is MDHEN and CDR2 is SYDVKM. The CDR3 covers 15 residues. Trimming removed 3 bases from V and 1 base from J, with 10 bases in between. The CDR3 reads CASSFRTPSYNEQFF. CDR3 DNA: TGTGCCAGCAGTTTTAGGACACCGTCCTACAATGAGCAGTTCTTC.

The chain employs TRBV10-3 and TRBJ2-2; tentatively, D is TRBD2 (6 bases). From germline, CDR1 is ENHRY and CDR2 SYGVKD. Trimming removed 2 bases from V and 3 bases from J, with 10 bases in between. The CDR3 has 15 amino acids. The CDR3 bases are TGTGCCATCAGTGAGGGGGCGGGATACACCGGGGAGCTGTTTTTT. Translating it yields CAISEGAGYTGELFF.

The chain couples TRBV29-1 to TRBJ1-2; 8 nucleotides line up with TRBD1. Per germline, CDR1 SQVTM and CDR2 ANQGSEA. V shed 6 bases, J shed 5 bases, and the junction held 14 bases outside the gene matches. The CDR3 is 15 amino acids. The CDR3 reads CSVRTGIGKDYGYTF. CDR3 coding DNA: TGCAGCGTAAGGACAGGGATTGGAAAAGATTATGGCTACACCTTC.

This sequence joins TRBV2 and TRBJ2-7, with TRBD2 matching over 12 bases. The ends lost 5 bases at V and 3 bases at J; junction bases unmatched: 11. The CDR3 extends over 17 amino acids. CDR1 and CDR2 from the germline V gene are SNHLY and FYNNEI. The CDR3 spells CASSLLNLAGGGYEQYF. The CDR3 DNA reads as TGTGCCAGCAGTCTACTCAATCTAGCGGGAGGGGGCTACGAGCAGTACTTC.

Comments on this clone: Other DNA variants within this sample encode the same CDR3. The V gene is TRBV11-2, the J gene TRBJ1-2; 9 bases line up with TRBD1. This CDR3 contains 16 residues. Germline V gene sequence: CDR1 SGHAT, CDR2 FQNNGV. After removal of 3 bases from V and 7 bases from J, the junction contained 12 bases not matched to a gene. CDR3 loop: CASSLGSGQGSGGYTF. In nucleotides, the CDR3 is TGTGCCAGCAGCTTGGGGTCGGGACAGGGAAGCGGTGGCTACACCTTC.

The chain joins TRBV4-2 to TRBJ2-2; D might be TRBD2 (6 bases). This CDR3 has 15 amino acids. The germline V and J ends were trimmed by 1 base and 6 bases, with 12 bases remaining between them. CDR1 is LGHNA, CDR2 YNFKEQ, per germline. The CDR3 bases are TGTGCCAGCAGCCAAGTTCTGGGGGAGGCCGGGGAGCTGTTTTTT. Its translation is CASSQVLGEAGELFF.

This chain joins TRBV27 and TRBJ2-6, with TRBD1 matching 7 bases. The CDR3 runs 16 residues. Losses at the gene ends were 6 bases for V and 0 bases for J; bases not matched to a gene: 5. Germline loops: CDR1 MNHEY, CDR2 SMNVEV (reference sequence). CDR3 sequence: CASRKGQSSGANVLTF. The CDR3, as DNA: TGTGCCAGCAGGAAGGGACAGAGCTCTGGGGCCAACGTCCTGACTTTC.

The chain combines TRBV6-5 with TRBJ2-6, with 8 positions matching TRBD2. Germline CDR1 is MNHEY and CDR2 is SVGAGI. Trimming took 2 bases from V and 12 from J; bases not matched to a gene: 6. The CDR3 is 14 residues long. The CDR3 DNA reads as TGTGCCAGCAGTTACACGGGGGGGACAACCGTCCTGACTTTC. Protein: CASSYTGGTTVLTF.

V and J are TRBV7-9 and TRBJ1-1, with D hard to call. Deletions cut 5 bases from V and 6 bases from J, with 13 bases between. Germline CDR1 and CDR2: SEHNR and FQNEAQ (reference sequence). The CDR3 covers 13 residues. CDR3 in amino acids: CASSPPGFPEAFF. The CDR3 DNA reads TGTGCCAGCAGCCCCCCGGGATTCCCTGAAGCTTTCTTT.

Worth noting for this clone: The conserved closing phenylalanine or tryptophan is absent in this CDR3, likely reflecting a read error. The chain links TRBV14 to TRBJ1-1; tentatively, D is TRBD1 (5 bases). The germline gives CDR1 SGHDN, CDR2 FVKESK. CDR3 length: 14 amino acids. V was clipped by 4 bases and J by 1 base, with 10 bases between them. CDR3 in DNA: TGTGCCAGCAGCCGGCCCCAGGGGAACACTGAAGCTTTCCTT. It codes for CASSRPQGNTEAFL.

This chain links TRBV6-5 with TRBJ2-6; weak D call: TRBD1 (5 bases). Germline lookup yields CDR1 MNHEY and CDR2 SVGAGI. The length of the CDR3 is 14 residues. V lost 4 bases to trimming and J lost 2 bases, with 6 bases between them. The chain's CDR3 is CASSSRAGANVLTF. The CDR3 DNA reads as TGTGCCAGCAGTTCCAGGGCTGGGGCCAACGTCCTGACTTTC.